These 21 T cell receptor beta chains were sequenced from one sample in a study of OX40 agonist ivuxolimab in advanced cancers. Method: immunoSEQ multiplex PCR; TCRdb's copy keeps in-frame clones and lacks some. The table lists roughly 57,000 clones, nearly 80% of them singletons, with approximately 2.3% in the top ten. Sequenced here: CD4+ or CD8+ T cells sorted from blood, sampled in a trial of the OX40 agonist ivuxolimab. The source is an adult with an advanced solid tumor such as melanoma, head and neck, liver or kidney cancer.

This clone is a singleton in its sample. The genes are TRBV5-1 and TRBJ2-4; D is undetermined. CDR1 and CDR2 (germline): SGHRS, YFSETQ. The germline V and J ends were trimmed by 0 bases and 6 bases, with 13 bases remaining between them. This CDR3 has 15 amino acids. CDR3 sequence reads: CASSLESYIGNIQYF. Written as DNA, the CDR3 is TGCGCCAGCAGCTTGGAGTCCTACATCGGAAACATTCAGTACTTC.

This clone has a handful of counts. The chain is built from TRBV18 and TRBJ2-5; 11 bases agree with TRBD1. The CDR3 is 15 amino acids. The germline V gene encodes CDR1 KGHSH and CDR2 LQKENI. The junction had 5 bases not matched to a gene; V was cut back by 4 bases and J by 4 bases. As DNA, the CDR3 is TGTGCCAGCTCACACGGACAGGGGGCAAGAGAGACCCAGTACTTC. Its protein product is CASSHGQGARETQYF.

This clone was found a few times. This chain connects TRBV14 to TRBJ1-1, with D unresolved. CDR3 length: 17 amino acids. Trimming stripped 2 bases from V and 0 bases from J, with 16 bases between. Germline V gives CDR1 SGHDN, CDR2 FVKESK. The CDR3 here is CASSQRPSRGMNTEAFF. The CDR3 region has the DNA TGTGCCAGCAGCCAACGCCCAAGTCGGGGTATGAACACTGAAGCTTTCTTT.

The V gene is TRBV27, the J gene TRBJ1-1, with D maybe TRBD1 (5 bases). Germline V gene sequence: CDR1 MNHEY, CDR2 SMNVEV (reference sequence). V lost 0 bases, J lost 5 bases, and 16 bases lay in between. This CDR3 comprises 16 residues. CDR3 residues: CASSLSPRTTGTEAFF. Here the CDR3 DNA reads TGTGCCAGCAGTTTATCACCGAGGACAACGGGAACTGAAGCTTTCTTT.

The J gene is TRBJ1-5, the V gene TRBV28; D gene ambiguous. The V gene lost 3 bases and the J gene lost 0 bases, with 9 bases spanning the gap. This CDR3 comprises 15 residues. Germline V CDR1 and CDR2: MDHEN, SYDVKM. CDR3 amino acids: CASSLRLNSNQPQHF. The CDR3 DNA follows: TGTGCCAGCAGTTTGAGACTGAATAGCAATCAGCCCCAGCATTTT.

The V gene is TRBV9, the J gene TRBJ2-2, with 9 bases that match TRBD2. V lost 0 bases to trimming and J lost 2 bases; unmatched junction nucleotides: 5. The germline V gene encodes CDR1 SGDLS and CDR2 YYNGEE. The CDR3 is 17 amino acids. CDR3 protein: CASSVVPREGNTGELFF. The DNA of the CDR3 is TGTGCCAGCAGCGTAGTCCCGCGGGAGGGTAACACCGGGGAGCTGTTTTTT.

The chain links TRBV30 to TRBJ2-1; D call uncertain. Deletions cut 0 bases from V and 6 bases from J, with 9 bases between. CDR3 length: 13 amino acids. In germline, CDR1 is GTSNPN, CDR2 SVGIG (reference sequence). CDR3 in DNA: TGTGCCTGGAGTGTAAGTCGGCGCAATGAGCAGTTCTTC. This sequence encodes CAWSVSRRNEQFF.

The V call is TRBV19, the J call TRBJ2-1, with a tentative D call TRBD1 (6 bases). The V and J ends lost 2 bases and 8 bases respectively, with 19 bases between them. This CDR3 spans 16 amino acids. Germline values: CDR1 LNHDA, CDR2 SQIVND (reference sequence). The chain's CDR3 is CASSILGAGPPDEQFF. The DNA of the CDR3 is TGTGCCAGTAGTATACTGGGGGCAGGGCCCCCGGATGAGCAGTTCTTC.

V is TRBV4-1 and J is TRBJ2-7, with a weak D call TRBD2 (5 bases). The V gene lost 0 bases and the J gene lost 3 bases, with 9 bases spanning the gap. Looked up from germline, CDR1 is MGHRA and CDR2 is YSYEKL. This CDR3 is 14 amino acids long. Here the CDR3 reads CASSQDTRRYEQYF. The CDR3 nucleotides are TGCGCCAGCAGCCAAGACACTAGACGCTACGAGCAGTACTTC.

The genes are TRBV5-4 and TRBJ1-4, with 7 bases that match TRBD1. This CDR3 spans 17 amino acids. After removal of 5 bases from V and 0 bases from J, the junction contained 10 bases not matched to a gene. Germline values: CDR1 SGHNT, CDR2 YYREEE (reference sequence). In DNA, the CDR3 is TGTGCCAGCAGTATCCTCAACAGGGGATCAACTAATGAAAAACTGTTTTTT. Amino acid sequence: CASSILNRGSTNEKLFF.

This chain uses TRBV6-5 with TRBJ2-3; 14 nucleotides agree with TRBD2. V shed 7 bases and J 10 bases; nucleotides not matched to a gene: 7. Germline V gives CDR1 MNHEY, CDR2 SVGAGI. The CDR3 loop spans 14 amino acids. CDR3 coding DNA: TGTGCCAGCACCCCGACTAGCGGGGGGGCGGCGCAGTATTTT. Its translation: CASTPTSGGAAQYF.

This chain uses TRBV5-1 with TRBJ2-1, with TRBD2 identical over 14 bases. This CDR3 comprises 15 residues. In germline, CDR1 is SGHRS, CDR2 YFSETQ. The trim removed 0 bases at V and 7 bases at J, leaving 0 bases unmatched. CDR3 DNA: TGCGCCAGCAGCTTGGGACTAGCGGGAGGGAATGAGCAGTTCTTC. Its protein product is CASSLGLAGGNEQFF. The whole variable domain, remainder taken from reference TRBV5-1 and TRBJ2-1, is KAGVTQTPRYLIKTRGQQVTLSCSPISGHRSVSWYQQTPGQGLQFLFEYFSETQRNKGNFPGRFSGRQFSNSRSEMNVSTLELGDSALYLCASSLGLAGGNEQFFGPGTRLTVL.

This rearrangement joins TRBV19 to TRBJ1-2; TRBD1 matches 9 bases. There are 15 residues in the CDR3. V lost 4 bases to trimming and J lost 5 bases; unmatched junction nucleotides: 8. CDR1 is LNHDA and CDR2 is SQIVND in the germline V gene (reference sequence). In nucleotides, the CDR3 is TGTGCCAGTAGTACAACCGGGACAGGGATTTATGGCTACACCTTC. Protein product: CASSTTGTGIYGYTF.

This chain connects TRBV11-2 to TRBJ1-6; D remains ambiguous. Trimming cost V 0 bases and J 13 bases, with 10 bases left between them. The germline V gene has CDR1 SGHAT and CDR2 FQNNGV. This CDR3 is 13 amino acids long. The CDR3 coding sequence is TGTGCCAGCAGCTTAGACGGGAGGACTCCCCTCCACTTT. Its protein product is CASSLDGRTPLHF.

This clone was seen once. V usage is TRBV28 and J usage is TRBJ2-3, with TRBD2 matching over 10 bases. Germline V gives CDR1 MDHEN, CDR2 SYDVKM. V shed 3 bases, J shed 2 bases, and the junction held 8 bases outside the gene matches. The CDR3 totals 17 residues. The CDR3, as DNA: TGTGCCAGCAGTTTTCGGCTAGCGGGAGTGAACACAGATACGCAGTATTTT. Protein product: CASSFRLAGVNTDTQYF.

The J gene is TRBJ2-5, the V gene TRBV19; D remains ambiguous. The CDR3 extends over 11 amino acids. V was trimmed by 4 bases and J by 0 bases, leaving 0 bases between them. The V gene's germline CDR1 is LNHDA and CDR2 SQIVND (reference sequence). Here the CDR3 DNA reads TGTGCCAGTAGTAACCAAGAGACCCAGTACTTC. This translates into CASSNQETQYF. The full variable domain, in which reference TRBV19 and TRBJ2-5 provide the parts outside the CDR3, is DGGITQSPKYLFRKEGQNVTLSCEQNLNHDAMYWYRQDPGQGLRLIYYSQIVNDFQKGDIAEGYSVSREKKESFPLTVTSAQKNPTAFYLCASSNQETQYFGPGTRLLVL.

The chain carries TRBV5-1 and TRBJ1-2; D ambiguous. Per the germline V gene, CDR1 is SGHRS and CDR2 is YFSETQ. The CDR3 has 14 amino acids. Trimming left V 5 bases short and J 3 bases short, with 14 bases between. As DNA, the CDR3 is TGCGCCAGCAGACCTCCGACGGACTACTATGGCTACACCTTC. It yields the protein CASRPPTDYYGYTF.

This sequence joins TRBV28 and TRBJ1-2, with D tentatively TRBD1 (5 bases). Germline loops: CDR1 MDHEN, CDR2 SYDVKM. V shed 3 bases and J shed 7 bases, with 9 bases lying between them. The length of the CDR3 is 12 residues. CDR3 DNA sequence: TGTGCCAGCAGTTTGAGACAGTCTGGCTACACCTTC. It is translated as CASSLRQSGYTF.

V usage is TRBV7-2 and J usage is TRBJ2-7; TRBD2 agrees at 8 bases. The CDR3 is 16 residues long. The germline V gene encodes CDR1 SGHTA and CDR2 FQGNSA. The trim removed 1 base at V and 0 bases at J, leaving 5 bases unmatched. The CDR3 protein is CASSLGLAGLSYEQYF. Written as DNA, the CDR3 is TGTGCCAGCAGCTTAGGGCTAGCGGGCCTCTCCTACGAGCAGTACTTC. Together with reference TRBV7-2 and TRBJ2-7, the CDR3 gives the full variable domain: GAGVSQSPSNKVTEKGKDVELRCDPISGHTALYWYRQSLGQGLEFLIYFQGNSAPDKSGLPSDRFSAERTGGSVSTLTIQRTQQEDSAVYLCASSLGLAGLSYEQYFGPGTRLTVT.

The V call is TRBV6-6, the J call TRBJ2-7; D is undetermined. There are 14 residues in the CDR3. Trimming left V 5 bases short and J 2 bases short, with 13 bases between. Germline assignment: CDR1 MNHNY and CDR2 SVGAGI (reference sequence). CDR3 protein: CASSPPGGPYEQYF. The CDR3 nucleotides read TGTGCCAGCAGTCCCCCGGGCGGACCCTACGAGCAGTACTTC.

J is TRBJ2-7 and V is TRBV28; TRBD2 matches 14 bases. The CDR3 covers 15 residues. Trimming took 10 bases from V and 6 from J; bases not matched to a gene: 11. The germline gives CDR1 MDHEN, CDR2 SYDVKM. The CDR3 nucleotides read TGTGCCACAGGGACTAGCGGGAGAGTAATCCGCGAGCAGTACTTC. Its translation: CATGTSGRVIREQYF.